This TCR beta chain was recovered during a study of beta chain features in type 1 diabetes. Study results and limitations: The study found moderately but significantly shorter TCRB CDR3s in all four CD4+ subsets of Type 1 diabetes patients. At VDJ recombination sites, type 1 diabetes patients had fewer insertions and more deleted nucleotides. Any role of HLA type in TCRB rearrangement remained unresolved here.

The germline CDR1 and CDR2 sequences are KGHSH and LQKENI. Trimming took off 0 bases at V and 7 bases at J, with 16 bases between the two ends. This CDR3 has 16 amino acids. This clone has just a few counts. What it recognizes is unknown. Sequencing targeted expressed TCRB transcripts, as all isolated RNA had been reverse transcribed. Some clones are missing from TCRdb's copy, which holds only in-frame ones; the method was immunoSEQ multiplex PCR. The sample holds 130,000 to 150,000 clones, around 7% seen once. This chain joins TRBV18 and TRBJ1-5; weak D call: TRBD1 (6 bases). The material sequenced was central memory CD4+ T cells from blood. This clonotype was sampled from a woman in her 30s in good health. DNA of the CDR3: TGTGCCAGCTCACCACCGCCGGGGGGGGCTCAGCAGCCCCAGCATTTT. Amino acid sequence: CASSPPPGGAQQPQHF.